The 3 T cell receptor beta chains listed next were all sequenced from one sample in a study of blood T cell repertoires in COVID-19. TCRdb's copy holds only in-frame clones and misses some; the assay was immunoSEQ multiplex PCR. The sample has about 190,000 clones; about 87% are singletons. Specimen: peripheral blood. Receptor source: a woman aged 25-40 years with acute or convalescent COVID-19.

J is TRBJ1-1 and V is TRBV3-1 (or the pseudogene TRBV3-2), with D possibly matching TRBD1 (6 bases). The CDR3 contains 14 residues. CDR1 is LGHDT, CDR2 YNNKEL, per germline (reference sequence). V lost 7 bases and J 10 bases, leaving 22 bases between the germline ends. The CDR3 coding sequence is TGTGCCAGCAAGCCCCAAGATTGGGGGGGCAGAGCTTTCTTT. Protein product: CASKPQDWGGRAFF.

The V call is TRBV24-1, the J call TRBJ1-1; maybe TRBD1 (5 bases). Germline loops: CDR1 KGHDR, CDR2 SFDVKD. The CDR3 is made up of 11 amino acids. Trimming cost V 6 bases and J 9 bases, with 10 bases left between them. CDR3 DNA sequence: TGTGCCACCAGTTCGGGGGTACAAGCTTTCTTT. Its translation is CATSSGVQAFF.

V is TRBV4-2 and J is TRBJ2-1; D unclear. V was pared by 3 bases and J by 10 bases, with 13 bases between. Per germline, CDR1 LGHNA and CDR2 YNFKEQ. The CDR3 runs to 13 residues. CDR3 nucleotides: TGTGCCAGCAGCCAGGGCCCCTCTAAAGAGCAGTTCTTC. It yields the protein CASSQGPSKEQFF.